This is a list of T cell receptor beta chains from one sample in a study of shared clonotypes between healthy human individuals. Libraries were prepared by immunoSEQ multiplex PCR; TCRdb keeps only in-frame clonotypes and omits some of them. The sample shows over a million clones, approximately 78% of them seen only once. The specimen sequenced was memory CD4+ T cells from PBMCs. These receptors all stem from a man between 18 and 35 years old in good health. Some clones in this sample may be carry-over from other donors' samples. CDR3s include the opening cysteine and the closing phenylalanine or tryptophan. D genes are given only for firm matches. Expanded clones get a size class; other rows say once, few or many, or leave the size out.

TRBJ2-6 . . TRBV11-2 TGTGCCAGCACCTCCCTTAGGCGGTCTGGGGCCAACGTCCTGACTTTC CASTSLRRSGANVLTF
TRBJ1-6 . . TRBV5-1 TGCGCCAGCAGCTTAGGAGGCCCGTCCGGGGATTCACCCCTCCACTTT CASSLGGPSGDSPLHF
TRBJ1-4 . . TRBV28 TGTGCCAGCAGTTTTTCAGGGGCTACTAATGAAAAACTGTTTTTT CASSFSGATNEKLFF
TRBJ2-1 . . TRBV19 TGTGCCAGTAGTATCGGAGGGAGCCTTGAGCAGTTCTTC CASSIGGSLEQFF
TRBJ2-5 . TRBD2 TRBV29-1 TGCAGCGTTGCCTTGTGGCTAGCGGGAGTTATTAGGGAGACCCAGTACTTC CSVALWLAGVIRETQYF
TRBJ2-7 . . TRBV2 TGTGCCAGCAGCACAAGCACCTACGAGCAGTACTTC CASSTSTYEQYF
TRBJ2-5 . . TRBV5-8 TGTGCCAGCAGCTTGTTTCCAGGGGCGAAGGTGGAGACCCAGTACTTC CASSLFPGAKVETQYF
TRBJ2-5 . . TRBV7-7 TGTGCCAGCACCGAAGGGGTCTCGTTGGAAGAGACCCAGTACTTC CASTEGVSLEETQYF
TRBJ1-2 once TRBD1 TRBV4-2 TGTGCCAGCAGCCAGGTAGGACAGGGTTACGGCTACACCTTC CASSQVGQGYGYTF
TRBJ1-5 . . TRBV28 TGTGCCAGCAGTATCTCTTTGGAGCCCCAGCATTTT CASSISLEPQHF
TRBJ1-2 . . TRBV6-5 TGTGCCACCCATGGGGATGGCTACACCTTC CATHGDGYTF
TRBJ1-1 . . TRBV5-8 TGTGCCAGCAGCTTGATCCGGGGGAACACTGAAGCTTTCTTT CASSLIRGNTEAFF
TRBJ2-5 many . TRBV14 TGTGCCAGCAGCCAAGGAGTCCCCGGGGGGCAACGAGAGACCCAGTACTTC CASSQGVPGGQRETQYF
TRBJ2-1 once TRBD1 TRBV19 TGTGCCAGTAGGACAGGGATGGGCAATGAGCAGTTCTTC CASRTGMGNEQFF
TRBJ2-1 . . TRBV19 TGTGCCAGTAGTATTCTGTCGGGAGACTCTGAGCAGTTCTTC CASSILSGDSEQFF
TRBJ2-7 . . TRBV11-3 TGTGCCAGCAGCTTTACTGGGGTAGGGGAGCAGTACTTC CASSFTGVGEQYF
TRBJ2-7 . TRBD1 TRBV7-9 TGTGCCAGCAGCCCCAACAGGGGGTTAGGGAGGGAGCAGTACTTC CASSPNRGLGREQYF
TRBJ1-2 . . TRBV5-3 TGTGCCAGCAGCTTGGGCAGCCCATCCTATGGCTACACCTTC CASSLGSPSYGYTF
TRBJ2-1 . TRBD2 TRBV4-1 TGCGCCAGCAGCCAGGGGGGACTAGCGGGGGTGGACTCCTACAATGAGCAGTTCTTC CASSQGGLAGVDSYNEQFF
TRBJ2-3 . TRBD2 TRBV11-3 TGTGCCAGCAGCTTAGGACTAGCGGGAGAGGGCACAGATACGCAGTATTTT CASSLGLAGEGTDTQYF